The next 27 T cell receptor beta chains were all read from a single sample in a study of immune evolution from preneoplasia to lung adenocarcinoma. Here immunoSEQ multiplex PCR was the method, and the copy in TCRdb shows in-frame clones only, minus some. The top ten hold around 8.8% of the sample, which has 6,000 to 8,500 clones, 74% seen once. Sequencing was done on a sample of FFPE atypical adenomatous hyperplasia tissue from the lung. The sample's subset: atypical adenomatous hyperplasia (AAH), lung preneoplasia. The receptors derive from a donor older than 65 with lung adenocarcinoma. Some clones in this sample may be carry-over from other donors' samples.

The rearrangement uses TRBV18 and TRBJ1-6, with a tentative D call TRBD1 (5 bases). The CDR3 has 16 residues. Germline assignment: CDR1 KGHSH and CDR2 LQKENI. The V and J ends lost 3 bases and 7 bases respectively, with 16 bases between them. CDR3 loop: CASSPLPGRANSPLHF. The DNA for the CDR3 is TGTGCCAGCTCACCGCTCCCGGGACGGGCAAATTCACCCCTCCACTTT.

The gene calls are TRBV28 and TRBJ1-2; perhaps TRBD1 as D (5 bases). CDR3 length: 14 residues. Germline assignment: CDR1 MDHEN and CDR2 SYDVKM. V lost 6 bases, J lost 4 bases, and 15 bases lay in between. The CDR3 spells CASRKSQAGYGYTF. CDR3 DNA sequence: TGTGCCAGCAGAAAATCACAGGCGGGCTATGGCTACACCTTC.

V usage is TRBV29-1 and J usage is TRBJ2-7, with TRBD2 identical over 10 bases. The V gene end was trimmed by 4 bases and the J gene end by 6 bases; junction bases not matched to a gene: 6. CDR1 SQVTM and CDR2 ANQGSEA come from the germline V gene. CDR3 length equals 13 residues. CDR3 DNA sequence: TGCAGCGTTGCTAGCGGGAGAGGGAGCGAGCAGTACTTC. It yields the protein CSVASGRGSEQYF.

As for this clone: At one boundary the junction diverges from the germline segment, which might be a read error. The chain uses TRBV5-1 and TRBJ1-5; D is unresolved. The V gene's germline CDR1 is SGHRS and CDR2 YFSETQ. This CDR3 contains 15 residues. The CDR3 is CASSLSGRSNKPQHF. For the CDR3, the DNA is TGCGCCAGCAGCTTGTCCGGGAGATCCAATAAGCCCCAGCATTTT.

This clone was picked up a small number of times. The chain employs TRBV30 and TRBJ1-1; a possible D gene is TRBD1 (6 bases). The germline V gene encodes CDR1 GTSNPN and CDR2 SVGIG (reference sequence). The V end lost 3 bases, the J end lost 4 bases, and 12 bases lay between the germline ends. The CDR3 consists of 13 residues. In nucleotides, the CDR3 is TGTGCCTGGAGGCCACAGGGCCGCACTGAAGCTTTCTTT. As protein: CAWRPQGRTEAFF.

DNA for the CDR3: TGTGCCAGCAGCCGTACAGGGGCGTCGGGGACCCAGTACTTC. Amino acid sequence: CASSRTGASGTQYF. This sequence joins TRBV6-5 and TRBJ2-5, with 7 bases lining up with TRBD1. V gave up 6 bases and J gave up 7 bases; unmatched junction bases: 11. The CDR3 loop spans 14 amino acids. Germline V gene lookup returns CDR1 MNHEY and CDR2 SVGAGI.

V usage is TRBV6-1 and J usage is TRBJ2-5; 11 bases are a match to TRBD2. Germline values: CDR1 MNHNS, CDR2 SASEGT. V lost 6 bases, J lost 5 bases, and 5 bases stayed unmatched. The CDR3 extends over 14 amino acids. This chain's CDR3 is CASSLLAGVETQYF. The DNA of the CDR3 is TGTGCCAGCAGCCTACTAGCGGGGGTGGAGACCCAGTACTTC.

Only one count was recorded for this clone. This chain uses TRBV29-1 with TRBJ2-1; 9 positions match TRBD1. Germline V gene sequence: CDR1 SQVTM, CDR2 ANQGSEA. The CDR3 is made up of 20 amino acids. V trimming: 0 bases; J trimming: 4 bases; junction bases outside the gene matches: 19. CDR3 in DNA: TGCAGCGTTGAAGATTTCTCGGGGACAGGGCATACTATTATATACAATGAGCAGTTCTTC. The encoded protein is CSVEDFSGTGHTIIYNEQFF.

A remark on this clone: One end of the junction is discordant with germline, which a read error may explain. This chain links TRBV6-6 with TRBJ2-5, with D hard to call. This CDR3 has 14 residues. CDR1 and CDR2 (germline): MNHNY, SVGAGI (reference sequence). The CDR3 reads CASSYITVQETQYF. The CDR3 region has the DNA TGTGCCAGCAGTTACATCACAGTCCAAGAGACGCAGTACTTC.

This clone was detected once. The rearrangement uses TRBV7-9 and TRBJ1-4, with D unresolved. V dropped 1 base and J dropped 4 bases, with 7 bases sitting between them. Germline CDR1 is SEHNR and CDR2 is FQNEAQ (reference sequence). The CDR3 has 14 residues. The chain's CDR3 is CASSLEGFNEKLFF. Written as DNA, the CDR3 is TGTGCCAGCAGCTTAGAAGGTTTTAATGAAAAACTGTTTTTT.

This rearrangement joins TRBV7-9 to TRBJ1-6; no reliable D call. The CDR3 is 12 amino acids. Germline V CDR1 and CDR2: SEHNR, FQNEAQ (reference sequence). The V end lost 5 bases, the J end lost 8 bases, and 7 bases lay between the germline ends. The CDR3 sequence is CASSPGDSPLHF. In DNA, the CDR3 is TGTGCCAGCAGCCCTGGGGATTCACCCCTCCACTTT.

This rearrangement joins TRBV6-1 to TRBJ1-4; D might be TRBD1 (5 bases). V was cut by 7 bases and J by 8 bases, with 20 bases left in between. The V gene's germline CDR1 is MNHNS and CDR2 SASEGT. There are 15 residues in the CDR3. CDR3 sequence: CASNPLEGGEEKLFF. DNA of the CDR3: TGTGCCAGCAACCCCCTGGAGGGAGGGGAGGAAAAACTGTTTTTT.

The CDR3 coding sequence is TGTGCCAGCAGACGAACGGGGGGAGGCACTGAAGCTTTCTTT. Its translation is CASRRTGGGTEAFF. The chain has TRBV6-4 and TRBJ1-1; perhaps TRBD1 as D (5 bases). The CDR3 is 14 residues long. Trimming took off 6 bases at V and 4 bases at J, with 15 bases between the two ends. The germline CDR1 and CDR2 sequences are MRHNA and SNTAGT.

CDR3 DNA: TGTGCCAGCAGTTATGGGGGAAGTCAGCCCCAGCATTTT. Translation gives CASSYGGSQPQHF. The chain combines TRBV6-6 with TRBJ1-5, with TRBD1 as a possible D gene (5 bases). Trimming stripped 3 bases from V and 6 bases from J, with 9 bases between. There are 13 residues in the CDR3. The germline V gene has CDR1 MNHNY and CDR2 SVGAGI (reference sequence).

This chain joins TRBV2 and TRBJ2-5; 7 bases are shared with TRBD1. Germline-derived CDR1 and CDR2 are SNHLY and FYNNEI. The CDR3 consists of 12 residues. The ends lost 9 bases at V and 2 bases at J; junction bases unmatched: 3. DNA for the CDR3: TGTGCCAGTGACAGGGTACAAGAGACCCAGTACTTC. Translated: CASDRVQETQYF.

V is TRBV5-6 and J is TRBJ2-1; D is uncertain. This CDR3 comprises 12 residues. The germline V and J ends were trimmed by 2 bases and 7 bases, with 7 bases remaining between them. Germline V gene data show CDR1 as SGHDT and CDR2 as YYEEEE. This CDR3 is CASSFNGNEQFF. The CDR3 DNA reads as TGTGCCAGCAGCTTTAACGGGAATGAGCAGTTCTTC.

This clone was detected only once. The chain recombines TRBV7-8 with TRBJ1-1, with D possibly being TRBD1 (5 bases). The CDR3 consists of 16 residues. Germline V gives CDR1 SGHVS, CDR2 FQNEAQ. Trimming removed 2 bases from V and 3 bases from J, with 16 bases in between. CDR3 sequence: CASSLRVRLGDTEAFF. The CDR3 DNA sequence: TGTGCCAGCAGCTTACGTGTAAGGTTAGGGGACACTGAAGCTTTCTTT.

J is TRBJ2-1 and V is TRBV6-1, with 10 bases that match TRBD2. CDR1 is MNHNS and CDR2 is SASEGT in the germline V gene. Trimming cost V 2 bases and J 0 bases; bases outside gene matches: 4. This CDR3 is 17 amino acids long. CDR3 coding DNA: TGTGCCAGCAGTGAACTAGCGGGAGCCAGCTCCTACAATGAGCAGTTCTTC. Its protein is CASSELAGASSYNEQFF.

V and J are TRBV7-2 and TRBJ2-3; 13 nucleotides agree with TRBD2. CDR3 length equals 16 residues. From germline, CDR1 is SGHTA and CDR2 FQGNSA. The junction had 5 bases not matched to a gene; V was cut back by 4 bases and J by 4 bases. CDR3 region: CASSSGTSGKADTQYF. The CDR3 DNA follows: TGTGCCAGCAGCTCCGGGACTAGCGGGAAGGCAGATACGCAGTATTTT.

Concerning this clone: Other DNA sequences in the sample encode the same CDR3. This sequence joins TRBV30 and TRBJ1-5, with D unclear. V lost 0 bases and J lost 4, with 7 bases in between. CDR1 and CDR2 (germline): GTSNPN, SVGIG (reference sequence). The CDR3 is 13 residues long. This CDR3 is CAWSVAGNQPQHF. The CDR3 DNA reads TGTGCCTGGAGTGTGGCGGGAAATCAGCCCCAGCATTTT.

By sample share, this clone is large (0.1 to 1%). V gene TRBV19 combines with J gene TRBJ1-1; D is undetermined. The CDR3 consists of 15 residues. Trimming took off 6 bases at V and 3 bases at J, with 17 bases between the two ends. CDR1 LNHDA and CDR2 SQIVND come from the germline V gene (reference sequence). CDR3 sequence (DNA): TGTGCCAGTAGAGGTGCGTCCGCTGGTCACACTGAAGCTTTCTTT. This encodes CASRGASAGHTEAFF.

The chain is built from TRBV5-1 and TRBJ1-3, with D hard to call. The V and J ends lost 3 bases and 9 bases respectively, with 13 bases between them. This CDR3 comprises 13 residues. Germline V gene lookup returns CDR1 SGHRS and CDR2 YFSETQ. The DNA of the CDR3 is TGCGCCAGCAGCTCACCGGTTGAGGGCACCATATATTTT. Its protein is CASSSPVEGTIYF.

In DNA form, the CDR3 reads TGCAGCGTAGAGAAGGTCGGGCTAGCGGCTTACGAGCAGTACTTC. It specifies CSVEKVGLAAYEQYF. The J gene is TRBJ2-7, the V gene TRBV29-1; 7 bases agree with TRBD2. CDR1 and CDR2 (germline): SQVTM, ANQGSEA. V gave up 6 bases and J gave up 4 bases; unmatched junction bases: 15. This CDR3 has 15 residues.

The V call is TRBV30, the J call TRBJ2-1; 7 bases agree with TRBD2. This CDR3 is built from 15 residues. Per the germline V gene, CDR1 is GTSNPN and CDR2 is SVGIG (reference sequence). Losses at the gene ends were 0 bases for V and 1 base for J; bases not matched to a gene: 3. The CDR3 spells CAWSVDGGSYNEQFF. The CDR3 region has the DNA TGTGCCTGGAGTGTAGACGGGGGGTCCTACAATGAGCAGTTCTTC.

This clone was recorded once. This sequence joins TRBV5-1 and TRBJ2-5; the D is unclear. Germline loops: CDR1 SGHRS, CDR2 YFSETQ. V was shortened by 0 bases and J by 5 bases, with 14 bases between the two germline ends. The CDR3 has 15 residues. The CDR3 is CASSLDLGQLETQYF. The DNA of the CDR3 is TGCGCCAGCAGCTTGGACTTAGGTCAATTGGAGACCCAGTACTTC.

This sequence joins TRBV7-2 and TRBJ1-2; the D is unclear. This CDR3 is 16 amino acids long. Germline CDR1 SGHTA, CDR2 FQGNSA. V was cut by 5 bases and J by 7 bases, with 23 bases left in between. Here the CDR3 DNA reads TGTGCCAGCAGCCACGTTCCGATGGCCCTACAAGGTGGCTACACCTTC. Residues: CASSHVPMALQGGYTF.

The CDR3 region is CASSQDPGRRTEAFF. CDR3 nucleotides: TGTGCCAGCAGCCAAGATCCGGGAAGGAGGACTGAAGCTTTCTTT. The chain joins TRBV14 to TRBJ1-1, with unresolved D. V lost 0 bases, J lost 5 bases, and 13 bases lay in between. CDR1 is SGHDN and CDR2 is FVKESK in the germline V gene. This CDR3 has 15 residues. Supplemented by reference TRBV14 and TRBJ1-1, the full variable domain reads EAGVTQFPSHSVIEKGQTVTLRCDPISGHDNLYWYRRVMGKEIKFLLHFVKESKQDESGMPNNRFLAERTGGTYSTLKVQPAELEDSGVYFCASSQDPGRRTEAFFGQGTRLTVV.